These T cell receptor beta chains were read from a single sample in a study of cytomegalovirus exposure and HLA in healthy donors. Assay used: immunoSEQ multiplex PCR; TCRdb lists only in-frame clones, some missing. The sample gives 90,000 to 120,000 clones, approximately 70% of which show up once; 11% is in the top ten. Sequencing was performed on PBMCs. These receptor sequences come from a man aged 40-49 years in good health and CMV-seropositive. Both conserved end residues are part of each CDR3. The D gene is left open where the match is weak. Size values are once, few and many counts, or a class for expanded clones, and some rows have none.

CDR3 protein	CDR3 DNA	V gene	J gene	D gene	clone size
CASSIDPETGGFSAFF	TGTGCCAGTAGTATAGATCCCGAGACAGGGGGCTTTTCAGCTTTCTTT	TRBV19	TRBJ1-1	TRBD1	-
CASSPLGDQPQHF	TGTGCCAGCAGCCCCCTAGGGGATCAGCCCCAGCATTTT	TRBV7-8	TRBJ1-5	-	-
CASSPAGKTNTEAFF	TGTGCCAGCAGCCCTGCGGGGAAAACGAACACTGAAGCTTTCTTT	TRBV7-9	TRBJ1-1	-	few
CSVGGGLAGGLTFF	TGCAGCGTTGGAGGGGGACTAGCGGGAGGCCTCACGTTCTTC	TRBV29-1	TRBJ2-1	TRBD2	-
CASSRGTDGGYTF	TGTGCCAGCAGTCGGGGGACGGACGGTGGCTACACCTTC	TRBV6-6	TRBJ1-2	-	few
CSVLREEETQYF	TGCAGCGTTTTGAGGGAGGAAGAGACCCAGTACTTC	TRBV29-1	TRBJ2-5	-	-
CASGRGAEAFF	TGTGCCAGCGGCAGAGGTGCTGAAGCTTTCTTT	TRBV9	TRBJ1-1	-	-
CASSLAAGGTYEQYF	TGTGCCAGCAGTTTAGCAGCGGGAGGGACCTACGAGCAGTACTTC	TRBV28	TRBJ2-7	TRBD2	once
CAWSVGGAETQYF	TGTGCCTGGAGTGTAGGGGGCGCAGAGACCCAGTACTTC	TRBV30	TRBJ2-5	TRBD1	once
CASSVSGQINQPQHF	TGCGCCAGCAGTGTGTCCGGACAGATTAATCAGCCCCAGCATTTT	TRBV10-2	TRBJ1-5	-	-
CASSSGTTQYF	TGTGCCAGCAGCTCGGGGACTACCCAGTACTTC	TRBV5-6	TRBJ2-5	-	few
CASSETGNTNEKLFF	TGTGCCAGCAGCGAGACAGGGAACACTAATGAAAAACTGTTTTTT	TRBV6-6	TRBJ1-4	TRBD1	few
CASSPRTSGGDEQFF	TGTGCCAGCTCACCTCGGACTAGCGGCGGGGATGAGCAGTTCTTC	TRBV18	TRBJ2-1	TRBD2	-
CASSPYTGFGGYTF	TGTGCCAGCAGCCCCTATACAGGGTTCGGAGGCTACACCTTC	TRBV7-3	TRBJ1-2	-	-
CASSQSPRPGGSGNTIYF	TGCGCCAGCAGCCAATCACCGAGGCCGGGAGGCTCTGGAAACACCATATATTTT	TRBV4-1	TRBJ1-3	-	-
CASRWTGAFQPQHF	TGTGCCAGCAGGTGGACAGGGGCTTTCCAGCCCCAGCATTTT	TRBV2	TRBJ1-5	TRBD1	-
CATSRSKGVSYEQYF	TGTGCCACCAGCAGGTCCAAGGGGGTCTCCTACGAGCAGTACTTC	TRBV15	TRBJ2-7	-	few
CASSQDRQPGELFF	TGCGCCAGCAGCCAAGACAGACAACCCGGGGAGCTGTTTTTT	TRBV4-3	TRBJ2-2	-	-
CASQISSGNTIYF	TGCGCCAGCCAAATTTCCTCTGGAAACACCATATATTTT	TRBV10-1	TRBJ1-3	-	-
CASSLRLAGVSYNEQFF	TGTGCCAGCAGTTTACGTCTAGCGGGAGTTTCGTACAATGAGCAGTTCTTC	TRBV27	TRBJ2-1	TRBD2	few
CASSQGGMNTEAFF	TGTGCCAGCAGCCAAGGGGGCATGAACACTGAAGCTTTCTTT	TRBV9	TRBJ1-1	TRBD1	-
CASSPDDRDSQPQHF	TGTGCCAGCAGCCCAGACGACAGGGATAGTCAGCCCCAGCATTTT	TRBV9	TRBJ1-5	TRBD1	-
CSGEGRNTEAFF	TGCAGCGGGGAGGGGAGGAACACTGAAGCTTTCTTT	TRBV29-1	TRBJ1-1	-	-
CASSGTSVYNEQFF	TGTGCCTCCTCCGGGACTAGCGTTTACAATGAGCAGTTCTTC	TRBV19	TRBJ2-1	TRBD2	-
CAWSVQGETQYF	TGTGCCTGGAGTGTACAGGGGGAGACCCAGTACTTC	TRBV30	TRBJ2-5	TRBD1	-
CASRLQGSNEKLFF	TGTGCCAGTAGGCTACAGGGATCTAATGAAAAACTGTTTTTT	TRBV19	TRBJ1-4	-	-
CASGLGQGKAFF	TGTGCTAGTGGTTTGGGACAGGGCAAAGCTTTCTTT	TRBV12-5	TRBJ1-1	TRBD1	-
CASRDRGLETQYF	TGTGCCAGCCGGGACAGGGGGCTAGAGACCCAGTACTTC	TRBV18	TRBJ2-5	TRBD1	-
CAWGTGTSGANVLTF	TGTGCCTGGGGGACAGGGACTTCTGGGGCCAACGTCCTGACTTTC	TRBV30	TRBJ2-6	TRBD1	-
CASSDYGTGDFPANEKLFF	TGCGCCAGCAGTGATTACGGGACAGGGGATTTTCCGGCTAATGAAAAACTGTTTTTT	TRBV10-2	TRBJ1-4	TRBD1	once
CASAPSGRTDTQYF	TGTGCCAGCGCCCCTAGCGGGAGAACCGATACGCAGTATTTT	TRBV2	TRBJ2-3	TRBD2	-
CASSRTGWEAFF	TGTGCCAGCAGTCGGACAGGGTGGGAAGCTTTCTTT	TRBV2	TRBJ1-1	TRBD1	few
CASSFDRGRVNTEAFF	TGTGCCAGCAGTTTCGACAGGGGGCGAGTGAACACTGAAGCTTTCTTT	TRBV6-5	TRBJ1-1	TRBD1	-
CASSYRRQGNYYEQYF	TGTGCCAGCAGTTATCGACGACAGGGGAACTACTACGAGCAGTACTTC	TRBV6-5	TRBJ2-7	TRBD1	-
CASGSGRLGSYNEQFF	TGTGCCAGCGGATCCGGGAGACTAGGGTCCTACAATGAGCAGTTCTTC	TRBV11-2	TRBJ2-1	-	once
CASSQVTLISGNTIYF	TGCGCCAGCAGCCAAGTAACCCTAATCTCTGGAAACACCATATATTTT	TRBV4-1	TRBJ1-3	-	-
CASSLGGQARREAFF	TGTGCCAGCAGCTTAGGGGGACAGGCCCGCCGGGAAGCTTTCTTT	TRBV7-9	TRBJ1-1	TRBD1	-
CALGLAGDEQFF	TGTGCCTTGGGACTAGCGGGAGATGAGCAGTTCTTC	TRBV30	TRBJ2-1	TRBD2	-
CAWSTRNTEAFF	TGTGCCTGGAGTACCAGGAACACTGAAGCTTTCTTT	TRBV30	TRBJ1-1	-	-
CASSYRRQGNYYEQYF	TGTGCCAGCAGTTATCGACGACAGGGGAACTACTACGAGCAGTACTTC	TRBV6-5	TRBJ2-7	TRBD1	-
CASSGTGYEQFF	TGTGCCAGCAGTGGAACAGGGTATGAGCAGTTCTTC	TRBV6-1	TRBJ2-1	-	-
CASILDRAGNQPQHF	TGTGCCAGCATCCTGGACAGGGCGGGCAATCAGCCCCAGCATTTT	TRBV6-1	TRBJ1-5	TRBD1	-
CASSWGGADEKLFF	TGTGCCAGCAGCTGGGGGGGGGCTGATGAAAAACTGTTTTTT	TRBV5-6	TRBJ1-4	-	-
CASSLGLLYGYTF	TGCGCCAGCAGCTTGGGACTCCTCTATGGCTACACCTTC	TRBV5-1	TRBJ1-2	-	-
CASSFNAGQNTEAFF	TGTGCCAGCAGTTTTAATGCAGGGCAAAACACTGAAGCTTTCTTT	TRBV27	TRBJ1-1	-	-
CASSYKSYAYSNTEAFF	TGTGCCAGCAGCTATAAGTCTTACGCCTACAGTAACACTGAAGCTTTCTTT	TRBV7-2	TRBJ1-1	-	-
CASSATANTGELFF	TGTGCCAGCAGTGCCACAGCGAACACCGGGGAGCTGTTTTTT	TRBV6-1	TRBJ2-2	-	-